This T cell receptor beta chain was observed in a study of blood T cell repertoires in COVID-19. Study details: Samples representing acute and convalescent COVID-19 were sourced from the United States, Italy and Spain. The analysed material was cDNA or gDNA that came from T cells, B-cell-depleted T cells, or PBMCs.

The length of the CDR3 is 15 residues. V shed 6 bases and J shed 5 bases, with 20 bases lying between them. Germline values: CDR1 SGHDN, CDR2 FVKESK. It was during active infection that Seattle patients were enrolled and then longitudinally followed. In the source study's methods: Reference gene primer amplification gave nucleated cell count estimates. The data were produced by immunoSEQ multiplex PCR, yet TCRdb's version contains in-frame clones alone and is incomplete. V and J calls and clone size are those listed in that table; D and trimming were worked out from the DNA. There are hundreds of thousands of clones in the sample; 89% occur only once, and around 0.9% lies in the top ten.

The source material was peripheral blood. This sequence was found in a man between 18 and 29 years old with COVID-19, enrolled during active disease. The chain carries TRBV14 and TRBJ2-7, with a possible D match to TRBD2 (5 bases). The DNA for the CDR3 is TGTGCCAGCAGTCACAGAGGGCAGGAAGGGAACGAGCAGTACTTC. Translation gives CASSHRGQEGNEQYF.